This TCR beta chain was found in a study of T cells in localized non-small cell lung cancer. Profiled with immunoSEQ multiplex PCR; TCRdb holds only in-frame clones, not every one. This table has about 52,000 clones, about 78% appearing once. Germline CDR1 reads LGHNA; CDR2 reads YNFKEQ. Between the trimmed V and J ends, which lost 3 bases and 7 bases, there was a span of 18 bases. CDR3 length: 15 amino acids. This sequence originates from a woman aged 35 to 70 with stage II lung adenocarcinoma. Sequenced here: PBMCs, sampled before any cancer treatment. The gene calls are TRBV4-2 and TRBJ1-1; tentative D call: TRBD1 (6 bases). This CDR3 is CASSQVLGTLYEAFF. CDR3 sequence (DNA): TGTGCCAGCAGCCAGGTTCTTGGGACACTATATGAAGCTTTCTTT.